Described below is a single T cell receptor (beta chain) sequence and its context. Its target is not known. Clones were read by immunoSEQ multiplex PCR, and TCRdb kept only the in-frame ones, dropping some. Altogether around 200,000 clones are present, roughly 80% being singletons, with the ten largest covering approximately 2.9%. These data belong to a study of cytomegalovirus exposure and HLA in healthy donors. Study outcomes and limitations: Subsequent analysis found a tendency for first-cohort TCR clusters to co-occur within the 100 to 150 validation repertoires. Whilst most TCR sequences proved rare, a subset of public TCRs occurred across many donors.

The germline gives CDR1 SGHAT, CDR2 FQNNGV. The CDR3 sequence is 14 residues long. V was clipped by 8 bases and J by 7 bases, with 20 bases between them. The chain recombines TRBV11-2 with TRBJ1-2, with D hard to call. The specimen sequenced was PBMCs. The receptor comes from a woman in her late teens or twenties in good health and CMV-seropositive. The CDR3 DNA is TGTGCCAGCGGCCAAAGTGAGGGTATGGGTGGCTACACCTTC. This gives the protein CASGQSEGMGGYTF.